What follows is one TCR beta chain and its context. Deletions cut 9 bases from V and 3 bases from J, with 15 bases between. The CDR3 covers 13 residues. Germline values: CDR1 SEHNR, CDR2 FQNEAQ (reference sequence). Every sample gave at least 5 micrograms of total RNA when it was extracted. The sample originates from a study of blood T cells in healthy people across ages. Combining a sample-barcoded 5' primer with a J-beta primer mix, a second PCR ran for roughly 6 to 12 cycles. One entry per CDR3 protein, called by TCRdb with MiXCR from the 5' RACE reads. The sample has over 950,000 distinct CDR3 sequences; roughly half are singletons.

The chain joins TRBV7-9 to TRBJ2-7; maybe TRBD2 (5 bases). The clonotype originates from an older woman in good health. The specimen was blood. The CDR3 coding sequence is TGTGCCAGTGTTCCCCTGGGAGACTACGAGCAGTACTTC. This gives the protein CASVPLGDYEQYF. Using reference TRBV7-9 and TRBJ2-7 for the parts outside the CDR3, the full variable domain is DTGVSQNPRHKITKRGQNVTFRCDPISEHNRLYWYRQTLGQGPEFLTYFQNEAQLEKSRLLSDRFSAERPKGSFSTLEIQRTEQGDSAMYLCASVPLGDYEQYFGPGTRLTVT.